These T cell receptor beta chains were read from a single sample in a study of cytomegalovirus exposure and HLA in healthy donors. Generated by immunoSEQ multiplex PCR, the TCRdb table keeps only in-frame clones and is missing some. The table has under 150,000 clones, around nine tenths seen once; the top ten hold just over 8.5%. Sequencing was done on a sample of PBMCs. Receptor source: a man aged 18 to 30 in good health and CMV-seropositive. The conserved cysteine and the conserved F or W are not part of the CDR3 here.

>TRBJ2-1|TRBV30|14
AWRSRLPSSYNEQF
>TRBJ1-2|TRBV25-1|13
ASSGQETSNYGYT
>TRBJ1-4|TRBV2|12
ASRRTGGDEKLF
>TRBJ2-7|TRBV29-1|9
SVRTNYEQY
>TRBJ2-7|TRBV5-4|12
ASSLGQGDYEQY
>TRBJ2-4|TRBV5-1|12
ASSLGGAKNIQY
>TRBJ1-5|TRBV29-1|11
SVPPPRRQPQH
>TRBJ1-2|TRBV30|11
AWSVSAANGYT
>TRBJ1-1|TRBV7-9|11
ASSLERETEAF
>TRBJ1-1|TRBV28|10
ASSLFGTEAF
>TRBJ2-1|TRBV18|12
ASSPGQGSREQF
>TRBJ2-2|TRBV30|11
AWLGQFTGELF
>TRBJ2-5|TRBV5-4|14
ASSRGLAGQQETQY
>TRBJ1-5|TRBV30|11
AWGDSTYQPQH
>TRBJ2-1|TRBV20-1|9
SSERGNEQF
>TRBJ2-5|TRBV29-1|10
SVEAGEKTQY
>TRBJ2-3|TRBV19|12
ASSISGIADTQY
>TRBJ1-5|TRBV7-8|11
ASSRPEGQPQH
>TRBJ2-2|TRBV27|11
ASSVAGTGELF
>TRBJ1-2|TRBV27|13
ASSSARDNLYGYT
>TRBJ1-1|TRBV7-8|11
ASTLTGVVEAF
>TRBJ2-3|TRBV7-9|13
ASSLKQGGTDTQY
>TRBJ1-4|TRBV6-1|13
ASSDLRDRDEKLF
>TRBJ2-2|TRBV5-4|12
ASNLNRETGELF
>TRBJ2-7|TRBV14|15
ASSHTFRGSSLRGQY
>TRBJ2-5|TRBV6-6|11
ASRAPSGETQY
>TRBJ2-5|TRBV7-2|12
ASSRDRGSETQY
>TRBJ2-7|TRBV6-5|12
ASSYGGGSYEQY
>TRBJ1-1|TRBV7-9|11
ASSPGQLVGAF
>TRBJ1-2|TRBV11-3|12
ASSLRRGPDGYT
>TRBJ2-7|TRBV27|12
ASRSGGLSYEQY
>TRBJ2-7|TRBV6-1|11
ASSRRTAYEQY